The 29 T cell receptor beta chains below were found in one sample sequenced in a study of blood T cell repertoires in COVID-19. Clones were read by immunoSEQ multiplex PCR, and TCRdb kept only the in-frame ones, dropping some. Of 350,000 to 550,000 clones listed, 80% to 90% are singletons. The source material was peripheral blood. The receptors here all came from a woman in her twenties or thirties with acute or convalescent COVID-19.

J is TRBJ1-1 and V is TRBV6-5, with no clear D. Germline V lookup: CDR1 MNHEY, CDR2 SVGAGI. The CDR3 has 13 amino acids. The V gene lost 0 bases and the J gene lost 13 bases, with 15 bases spanning the gap. The CDR3 loop is CASSYSSGVGNFF. The DNA of the CDR3 is TGTGCCAGCAGTTACTCTTCCGGGGTGGGGAATTTCTTT.

A word on this clone: Other DNA sequences from this sample encode an identical CDR3 as well. The chain uses TRBV27 and TRBJ1-6; a possible D gene is TRBD1 (5 bases). The CDR3 loop spans 15 amino acids. Germline V lookup: CDR1 MNHEY, CDR2 SMNVEV (reference sequence). V was clipped by 5 bases and J by 4 bases, with 12 bases between them. The CDR3 nucleotides are TGTGCCAGCAGTCCAGACAGAGGATATAATTCACCCCTCCACTTT. Protein product: CASSPDRGYNSPLHF.

The chain carries TRBV30 and TRBJ1-2; 9 nucleotides line up with TRBD1. Germline V gives CDR1 GTSNPN, CDR2 SVGIG (reference sequence). The CDR3 sequence is 15 residues long. Losses at the gene ends were 0 bases for V and 7 bases for J; bases not matched to a gene: 9. The CDR3 DNA reads as TGTGCCTGGAGTGTGAACAGGGGGCGCTTGGGTGGCTACACCTTC. This sequence encodes CAWSVNRGRLGGYTF.

The chain couples TRBV14 to TRBJ2-2; tentative D call: TRBD2 (5 bases). The CDR3 length is 15 residues. The germline CDR1 and CDR2 sequences are SGHDN and FVKESK. The ends were cut back, 4 bases at V and 6 bases at J, with 15 bases in the middle. The CDR3 is CASSPYGVGAGELFF. In DNA form, the CDR3 reads TGTGCCAGCAGCCCATACGGGGTCGGGGCCGGGGAGCTGTTTTTT.

The rearrangement uses TRBV3-1 (or the pseudogene TRBV3-2) and TRBJ2-4, with 14 bases lining up with TRBD2. Germline lookup yields CDR1 LGHDT and CDR2 YNNKEL (reference sequence). This CDR3 is built from 21 residues. Unmatched junction bases numbered 12, after V lost 2 bases and J lost 0 bases. DNA for the CDR3: TGTGCCAGCAGCCAATCCCCGGCGGGACTAGCGGGGGACTTAGCCAAAAACATTCAGTACTTC. Translating it yields CASSQSPAGLAGDLAKNIQYF.

The rearrangement links TRBV24-1 to TRBJ1-2; possibly TRBD1 for D (6 bases). The CDR3 consists of 14 residues. The germline V and J ends were trimmed by 3 bases and 6 bases, with 13 bases remaining between them. Germline loops: CDR1 KGHDR, CDR2 SFDVKD. The CDR3 DNA reads as TGTGCCACCAGTGATCAAGACAGGACCCATGGCTACACCTTC. The encoded protein is CATSDQDRTHGYTF.

CDR3 amino acids: CASSPGNTEAFF. The CDR3 nucleotides are TGTGCCAGCTCACCGGGCAACACTGAAGCTTTCTTT. The rearrangement joins TRBV18 to TRBJ1-1; no reliable D call. This CDR3 is built from 12 residues. The germline CDR1 and CDR2 sequences are KGHSH and LQKENI. V gave up 3 bases and J gave up 2 bases, with 4 bases separating them.

The J gene is TRBJ1-1, the V gene TRBV19; 10 bases are shared with TRBD1. This CDR3 comprises 16 residues. The J segment lost 2 bases and the V segment lost 6 bases, leaving 9 bases of the junction unmatched. Germline CDR1 reads LNHDA; CDR2 reads SQIVND (reference sequence). In nucleotides, the CDR3 is TGTGCCAGTAGGGTTAACCGGGACAGGGGTAACACTGAAGCTTTCTTT. It translates to CASRVNRDRGNTEAFF.

The rearrangement links TRBV13 to TRBJ1-2, with 10 positions matching TRBD1. The V segment lost 3 bases and the J segment 7 bases; nucleotides outside the gene matches: 8. Germline values: CDR1 PRHDT, CDR2 FYEKMQ (reference sequence). The CDR3 is 15 residues long. CDR3 loop: CASSLTGGPTGGYTF. For the CDR3, the DNA is TGTGCCAGCAGCTTGACAGGGGGCCCGACAGGTGGCTACACCTTC.

Only one count was recorded for this clone. This chain uses TRBV28 with TRBJ1-3; D is unclear. The CDR3 has 14 amino acids. Germline V lookup: CDR1 MDHEN, CDR2 SYDVKM. V was trimmed by 6 bases and J by 0 bases, leaving 9 bases between them. CDR3 sequence reads: CASSFGSSGNTIYF. The CDR3 nucleotides read TGTGCCAGCAGCTTCGGGAGCTCTGGAAACACCATATATTTT.

V and J are TRBV30 and TRBJ1-4, with D perhaps TRBD1 (5 bases). Germline loops: CDR1 GTSNPN, CDR2 SVGIG (reference sequence). The CDR3 has 14 residues. V was cut by 2 bases and J by 7 bases, with 14 bases left in between. As DNA, the CDR3 is TGTGCCTGGAGTTCGTCAGGGAGGAGTGAAAAACTGTTTTTT. Its protein product is CAWSSSGRSEKLFF.

The J gene is TRBJ1-2, the V gene TRBV6-5, with 9 nucleotides matching TRBD1. This CDR3 spans 12 amino acids. Germline V CDR1 and CDR2: MNHEY, SVGAGI. V lost 8 bases, J lost 8 bases, and 6 bases stayed unmatched. CDR3 residues: CASGGQGGGYTF. As DNA, the CDR3 is TGTGCCAGCGGGGGACAGGGAGGGGGCTACACCTTC.

This chain joins TRBV19 and TRBJ1-1; D gene unclear. The germline V gene has CDR1 LNHDA and CDR2 SQIVND (reference sequence). Trimming removed 7 bases at V and 0 bases at J, with 12 bases between. CDR3 size: 14 residues. The CDR3 region is CASNNHFLNTEAFF. CDR3 DNA sequence: TGTGCCAGTAACAATCATTTTCTGAACACTGAAGCTTTCTTT.

The gene calls are TRBV11-2 and TRBJ2-3; D is undetermined. Germline values: CDR1 SGHAT, CDR2 FQNNGV. The length of the CDR3 is 16 residues. V shed 6 bases and J shed 4 bases, with 20 bases lying between them. CDR3 sequence: CASRINHGGPADTQYF. DNA for the CDR3: TGTGCCAGCAGAATCAACCACGGCGGTCCCGCAGATACGCAGTATTTT.

The chain employs TRBV9 and TRBJ2-3, with 7 bases that match TRBD1. With 0 bases clipped from V and 2 bases from J, the junction kept 3 bases outside the gene matches. In germline, CDR1 is SGDLS, CDR2 YYNGEE. The CDR3 totals 15 residues. For the CDR3, the DNA is TGTGCCAGCAGCGTAGTAGGGGGCCCCACAGATACGCAGTATTTT. Amino acid sequence: CASSVVGGPTDTQYF. Drawing the rest from reference TRBV9 and TRBJ2-3, the complete variable domain is DSGVTQTPKHLITATGQRVTLRCSPRSGDLSVYWYQQSLDQGLQFLIQYYNGEERAKGNILERFSAQQFPDLHSELNLSSLELGDSALYFCASSVVGGPTDTQYFGPGTRLTVL.

This chain links TRBV6-4 with TRBJ1-1, with 10 bases that match TRBD1. The CDR3 is 15 amino acids. Looked up from germline, CDR1 is MRHNA and CDR2 is SNTAGT. V shed 3 bases, J shed 6 bases, and the junction held 7 bases outside the gene matches. The CDR3 DNA sequence: TGTGCCAGCAGTGAGACAGGGGGCGCGAGTGCTGAAGCTTTCTTT. Its protein product is CASSETGGASAEAFF.

The chain links TRBV19 to TRBJ1-6, with D possibly TRBD1 on 5 matching bases. Trimming removed 6 bases at V and 9 bases at J, with 18 bases between. This CDR3 is 15 amino acids long. Germline V lookup: CDR1 LNHDA, CDR2 SQIVND (reference sequence). CDR3 sequence reads: CASRNHQGGGSPLHF. CDR3 in DNA: TGTGCCAGTAGAAACCACCAGGGTGGTGGTTCACCCCTCCACTTT.

In nucleotides, the CDR3 is TGTGCCAGCAGCGAAGGGACAGGGAGAACAGATACGCAGTATTTT. Translation gives CASSEGTGRTDTQYF. This sequence joins TRBV9 and TRBJ2-3, with 9 bases aligning to TRBD1. V dropped 3 bases and J dropped 3; count of bases not matched to a gene: 5. The CDR3 covers 15 residues. The germline V gene has CDR1 SGDLS and CDR2 YYNGEE.

The V call is TRBV7-8, the J call TRBJ2-7; D uncertain. This CDR3 spans 15 amino acids. V lost 5 bases to trimming and J lost 2 bases, with 16 bases between them. Germline values: CDR1 SGHVS, CDR2 FQNEAQ. CDR3 DNA: TGTGCCAGCAGCCCTGATACCATAGTTACCTACGAGCAGTACTTC. Amino acids: CASSPDTIVTYEQYF.

This chain connects TRBV2 to TRBJ2-1, with 9 bases identical to TRBD1. CDR1 and CDR2 from the germline V gene are SNHLY and FYNNEI. The CDR3 spans 15 residues. V lost 5 bases, J lost 4 bases, and 6 bases stayed unmatched. The CDR3 spells CASSLLDRGYNEQFF. The CDR3 region has the DNA TGTGCCAGCAGTCTATTGGACAGGGGATACAATGAGCAGTTCTTC.

The V call is TRBV9, the J call TRBJ2-2, with D perhaps matching TRBD2 (7 bases). V was trimmed by 7 bases and J by 6 bases, leaving 13 bases between them. This CDR3 has 13 residues. CDR1 and CDR2 (germline): SGDLS, YYNGEE. Here the CDR3 DNA reads TGTGCCAGCTCACAGGGAGGGGCCGGGGAGCTGTTTTTT. This translates into CASSQGGAGELFF.

The sample holds one count of this clone. This chain uses TRBV6-4 with TRBJ2-1; 8 bases agree with TRBD2. Trimming took 6 bases from V and 7 from J; bases not matched to a gene: 5. This CDR3 has 13 residues. Germline V lookup: CDR1 MRHNA, CDR2 SNTAGT. CDR3 coding DNA: TGTGCCAGCAGCCTCCGGGAGGGGAATGAGCAGTTCTTC. Protein product: CASSLREGNEQFF.

The chain couples TRBV24-1 to TRBJ1-1; 9 bases are a match to TRBD1. The germline V gene has CDR1 KGHDR and CDR2 SFDVKD. CDR3 length: 12 amino acids. Trimming removed 4 bases from V and 10 bases from J; junction bases left unmatched: 3. CDR3 sequence: CATSEGTGRAFF. In DNA form, the CDR3 reads TGTGCCACCAGTGAGGGGACAGGGCGAGCTTTCTTT.

The chain employs TRBV11-2 and TRBJ2-3; D uncertain. Germline V gene sequence: CDR1 SGHAT, CDR2 FQNNGV. Trimming pared 2 bases from V and 4 bases from J, leaving 16 bases between. The CDR3 consists of 16 residues. CDR3 amino acids: CASSLSWPRHPDTQYF. The DNA for the CDR3 is TGTGCCAGCAGCTTATCATGGCCCCGACACCCAGATACGCAGTATTTT.

The chain carries TRBV28 and TRBJ1-2; a possible D gene is TRBD1 (5 bases). Trimming left V 4 bases short and J 8 bases short, with 17 bases between. CDR1 and CDR2 from the germline V gene are MDHEN and SYDVKM. The CDR3 has 14 amino acids. The CDR3 bases are TGTGCCAGCAGTTCGCGGGGCCTAGCGGGGGGCTACACCTTC. Its translation: CASSSRGLAGGYTF.

The rearrangement uses TRBV9 and TRBJ2-1, with a weak D call TRBD2 (6 bases). Trimming pared 2 bases from V and 2 bases from J, leaving 14 bases between. Per germline, CDR1 SGDLS and CDR2 YYNGEE. The CDR3 is made up of 16 amino acids. The CDR3 DNA reads TGTGCCAGCAGCGTCGGCGGGGATTTCACCTACAATGAGCAGTTCTTC. Protein product: CASSVGGDFTYNEQFF.

This clone was seen just once. The chain employs TRBV24-1 and TRBJ2-3, with D maybe TRBD1 (5 bases). The V and J ends lost 7 bases and 2 bases respectively, with 12 bases between them. Per germline, CDR1 KGHDR and CDR2 SFDVKD. The CDR3 runs 14 residues. This chain's CDR3 is CATRSRAPTDTQYF. The CDR3 DNA is TGTGCCACCAGGTCCAGGGCGCCCACAGATACGCAGTATTTT.

The V gene is TRBV19, the J gene TRBJ2-7, with 8 bases aligning to TRBD1. CDR1 and CDR2 from the germline V gene are LNHDA and SQIVND (reference sequence). Trimming cost V 5 bases and J 2 bases; bases outside gene matches: 5. This CDR3 region has 14 residues. The CDR3 loop reads CASSGDRGAYEQYF. The CDR3 DNA reads as TGTGCCAGTAGTGGAGACAGGGGAGCCTACGAGCAGTACTTC.

The chain links TRBV7-3 to TRBJ2-7; 8 bases map to TRBD2. J gave up 3 bases and V 4 bases, and 8 bases lay outside the gene matches. The CDR3 contains 15 residues. Germline V gene sequence: CDR1 SGHTA, CDR2 FQGTGA. The CDR3 region is CASSSFAGGIYEQYF. In DNA, the CDR3 is TGTGCCAGCAGCTCCTTCGCGGGGGGCATCTACGAGCAGTACTTC.